Below are 10 T cell receptor beta chains sequenced from a single sample in a study of shared clonotypes between healthy human individuals. The method was immunoSEQ multiplex PCR; TCRdb's version includes in-frame clones alone and lacks a portion of them. The sample consists of roughly 2.2 million clones, approximately 93% of them appearing once. Input material: naive CD4+ T cells from PBMCs. Described subset: CD45RA+ positively selected. Every receptor here comes from a man younger than 30 in good health. Some clones in this sample may be carry-over from other donors' samples.

J is TRBJ2-7 and V is TRBV15; D possibly corresponds to TRBD1 (6 bases). The CDR3 consists of 15 residues. The V gene's germline CDR1 is LNHNV and CDR2 YYDKDF (reference sequence). V was pared by 0 bases and J by 2 bases, with 11 bases between. The CDR3 is CATSRELTGTYEQYF. In DNA form, the CDR3 reads TGTGCCACCAGCAGAGAGCTGACAGGAACCTACGAGCAGTACTTC.

J is TRBJ2-2 and V is TRBV7-3, with 7 bases aligning to TRBD2. After removal of 4 bases from V and 3 bases from J, the junction contained 11 bases not matched to a gene. The germline CDR1 and CDR2 sequences are SGHTA and FQGTGA. The CDR3 covers 17 residues. CDR3 nucleotide sequence: TGTGCCAGCAGCTCCCCTGGTGGGAGGGGAGACACCGGGGAGCTGTTTTTT. Residues: CASSSPGGRGDTGELFF.

The chain couples TRBV19 to TRBJ2-7; 8 bases fit TRBD2. The V segment lost 6 bases and the J segment 1 base; nucleotides outside the gene matches: 5. This CDR3 is 14 amino acids long. CDR1 LNHDA and CDR2 SQIVND come from the germline V gene (reference sequence). The CDR3 protein is CASSPSGSSYEQYF. The CDR3 DNA follows: TGTGCCAGTAGCCCAAGCGGGAGTTCCTACGAGCAGTACTTC.

The gene calls are TRBV7-9 and TRBJ2-3, with a possible D match to TRBD1 (5 bases). The V gene's germline CDR1 is SEHNR and CDR2 FQNEAQ (reference sequence). The CDR3 has 19 residues. V gave up 4 bases and J gave up 1 base, with 24 bases separating them. In DNA form, the CDR3 reads TGTGCCAGCAGCTCCCCCGATGGGTTGCAGGGTTCCGGCACAGATACGCAGTATTTT. It yields the protein CASSSPDGLQGSGTDTQYF.

The J gene is TRBJ2-7, the V gene TRBV19, with 10 bases lining up with TRBD2. The CDR3 length is 16 residues. The germline CDR1 and CDR2 sequences are LNHDA and SQIVND (reference sequence). V gave up 6 bases and J gave up 0 bases; unmatched junction bases: 8. The CDR3 spells CASSIVSGRASYEQYF. CDR3 in DNA: TGTGCCAGTAGCATCGTGAGCGGGAGGGCCTCCTACGAGCAGTACTTC.

V usage is TRBV4-2 and J usage is TRBJ2-2; D is uncertain. The CDR3 is 15 amino acids. Germline V gene lookup returns CDR1 LGHNA and CDR2 YNFKEQ. V was clipped by 1 base and J by 1 base, with 7 bases between them. The CDR3, as DNA: TGTGCCAGCAGCCAAGGTAACAGGAACACCGGGGAGCTGTTTTTT. Translated, it gives CASSQGNRNTGELFF.

The rearrangement joins TRBV7-2 to TRBJ1-5; the D is unclear. V shed 1 base and J shed 5 bases, with 12 bases lying between them. Germline CDR1 reads SGHTA; CDR2 reads FQGNSA. The CDR3 length is 15 residues. In DNA, the CDR3 is TGTGCCAGCAGCTTAGATAACGGGGTAGATCAGCCCCAGCATTTT. Translating gives CASSLDNGVDQPQHF.

This chain connects TRBV10-3 to TRBJ2-6; no clear D gene. This CDR3 has 17 residues. The V end lost 6 bases, the J end lost 0 bases, and 15 bases lay between the germline ends. The germline gives CDR1 ENHRY, CDR2 SYGVKD. The CDR3 region has the DNA TGTGCCATCAGGGACGGACGGATGGTCTCTGGGGCCAACGTCCTGACTTTC. Amino acids: CAIRDGRMVSGANVLTF.

This chain uses TRBV11-2 with TRBJ1-5, with 8 bases identical to TRBD1. The germline CDR1 and CDR2 sequences are SGHAT and FQNNGV. The J segment lost 4 bases and the V segment lost 5 bases, leaving 1 base of the junction unmatched. The CDR3 runs to 13 residues. CDR3 in amino acids: CASSRTGNQPQHF. Written as DNA, the CDR3 is TGTGCCAGCAGCCGGACAGGGAATCAGCCCCAGCATTTT.

The V gene is TRBV6-1, the J gene TRBJ1-2; 8 bases are a match to TRBD1. Per germline, CDR1 MNHNS and CDR2 SASEGT. V gave up 3 bases and J gave up 7 bases; unmatched junction bases: 4. The CDR3 extends over 13 amino acids. The CDR3 region is CASSEGQALGYTF. DNA for the CDR3: TGTGCCAGCAGTGAGGGACAGGCCCTTGGCTACACCTTC.